This T cell receptor beta chain is drawn from a study of immune cell composition in non-small cell lung cancer. The assay was immunoSEQ multiplex PCR, and TCRdb's table has in-frame clones only and misses some. The table includes about 1,900 clones, roughly four fifths detected once. The CDR3 consists of 15 residues. The germline gives CDR1 WSHSY, CDR2 SAAADI. With V trimmed by 6 bases and J by 4 bases, 6 bases remained unmatched. This TCR came from a human donor with non-small cell lung cancer. Sequencing was done on a sample of lung tumor tissue. The chain employs TRBV10-2 and TRBJ2-1; 10 bases line up with TRBD2. The CDR3 sequence: CASRGAGGSYNEQFF. As DNA, the CDR3 is TGCGCCAGCAGAGGAGCGGGAGGGTCATACAATGAGCAGTTCTTC.